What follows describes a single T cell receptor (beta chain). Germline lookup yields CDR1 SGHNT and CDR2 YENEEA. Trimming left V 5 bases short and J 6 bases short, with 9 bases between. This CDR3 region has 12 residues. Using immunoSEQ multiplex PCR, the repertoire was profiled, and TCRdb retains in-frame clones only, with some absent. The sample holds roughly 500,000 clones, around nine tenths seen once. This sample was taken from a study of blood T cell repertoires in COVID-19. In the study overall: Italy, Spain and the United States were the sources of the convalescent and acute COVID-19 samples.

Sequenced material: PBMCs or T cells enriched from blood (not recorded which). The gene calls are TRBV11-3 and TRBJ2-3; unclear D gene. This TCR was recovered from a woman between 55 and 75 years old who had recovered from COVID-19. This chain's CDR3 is CASSPTMDTQYF. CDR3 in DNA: TGTGCCAGCAGCCCTACGATGGATACGCAGTATTTT.